This T cell receptor (beta chain) was profiled in a study of coeliac disease. Only a few counts were recorded for this clone. Unmatched junction bases numbered 6, after V lost 3 bases and J lost 3 bases. Germline V gene data show CDR1 as SEHNR and CDR2 as FQNEAQ (reference sequence). The CDR3 covers 15 residues. Assay: immunoSEQ multiplex PCR; the TCRdb copy retains only in-frame clones and omits some. The repertoire holds thousands of clones, with about two thirds as singletons. What was sequenced was lymphocytes from the gut lamina propria. The receptor comes from a man aged 18 to 30 with celiac disease on a gluten-free diet. V and J are TRBV7-9 and TRBJ2-5; 8 bases align to TRBD1. CDR3 nucleotide sequence: TGTGCCAGCAGCTTCTCCGGACAGGGAAAAGAGACCCAGTACTTC. It codes for CASSFSGQGKETQYF.